This T cell receptor beta chain comes out of a study of T cells in tumors after PD-1 blockade. At the level of the study: Patients had no prior checkpoint blockade, systemic immunosuppressants, or anti-cancer therapy within 4 weeks. On average, peripheral blood gave approximately 120,000 TCR templates and 35,000 to 40,000 unique clonotypes.

Profiling relied on immunoSEQ multiplex PCR, and the TCRdb table lists in-frame clones only, not all of them. The data contain thousands of clones, roughly 80% of them singletons. The CDR3 covers 16 residues. CDR1 is LGHDT and CDR2 is YNNKEL in the germline V gene (reference sequence). With 1 base clipped from V and 5 bases from J, the junction kept 8 bases outside the gene matches. The sequencing here drew on PBMCs, taken after anti-PD-1 therapy. The chain combines TRBV3-1 (or the pseudogene TRBV3-2) with TRBJ2-5; TRBD2 agrees at 9 bases. The clonotype originates from a human donor with advanced basal cell or squamous cell carcinoma (not recorded which). For the CDR3, the DNA is TGTGCCAGCAGCCAAGGAAGTAGCGGGGGACGTGAGACCCAGTACTTC. Residues: CASSQGSSGGRETQYF.